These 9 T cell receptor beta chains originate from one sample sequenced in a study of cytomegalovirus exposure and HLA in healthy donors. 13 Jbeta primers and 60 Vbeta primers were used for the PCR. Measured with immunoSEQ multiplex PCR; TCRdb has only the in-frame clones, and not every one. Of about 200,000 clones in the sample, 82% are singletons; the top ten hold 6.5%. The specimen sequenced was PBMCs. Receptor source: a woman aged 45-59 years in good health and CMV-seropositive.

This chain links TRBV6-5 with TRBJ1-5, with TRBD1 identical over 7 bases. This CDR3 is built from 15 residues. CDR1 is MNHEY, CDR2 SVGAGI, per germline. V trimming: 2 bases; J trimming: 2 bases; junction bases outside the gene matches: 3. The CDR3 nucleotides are TGTGCCAGCAGTTACCGGACAGGCGGCAATCAGCCCCAGCATTTT. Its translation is CASSYRTGGNQPQHF.

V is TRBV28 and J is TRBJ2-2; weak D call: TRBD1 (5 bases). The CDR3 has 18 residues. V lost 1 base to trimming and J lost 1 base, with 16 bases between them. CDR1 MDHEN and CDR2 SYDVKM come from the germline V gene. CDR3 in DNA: TGTGCCAGCAGTTTATTGGAGATACAGGCCTTGAACACCGGGGAGCTGTTTTTT. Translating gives CASSLLEIQALNTGELFF.

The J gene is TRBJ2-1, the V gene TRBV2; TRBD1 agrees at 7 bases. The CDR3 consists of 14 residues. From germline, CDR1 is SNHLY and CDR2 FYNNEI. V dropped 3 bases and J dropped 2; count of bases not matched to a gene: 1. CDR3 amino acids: CASSDQGAYNEQFF. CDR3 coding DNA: TGTGCCAGCAGTGACCAGGGGGCCTACAATGAGCAGTTCTTC. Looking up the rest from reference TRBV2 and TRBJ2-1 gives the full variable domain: EPEVTQTPSHQVTQMGQEVILRCVPISNHLYFYWYRQILGQKVEFLVSFYNNEISEKSEIFDDQFSVERPDGSNFTLKIRSTKLEDSAMYFCASSDQGAYNEQFFGPGTRLTVL.

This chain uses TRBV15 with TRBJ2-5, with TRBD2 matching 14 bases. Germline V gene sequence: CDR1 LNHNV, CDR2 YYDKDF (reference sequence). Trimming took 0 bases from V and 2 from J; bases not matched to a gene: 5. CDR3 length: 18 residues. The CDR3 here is CATSRDRGLAGGQETQYF. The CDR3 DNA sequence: TGTGCCACCAGCAGAGACCGCGGACTAGCGGGGGGTCAAGAGACCCAGTACTTC.

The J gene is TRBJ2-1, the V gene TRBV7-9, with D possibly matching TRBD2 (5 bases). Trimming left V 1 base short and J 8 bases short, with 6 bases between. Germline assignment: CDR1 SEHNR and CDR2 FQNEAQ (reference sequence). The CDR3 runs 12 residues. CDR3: CASSLEEDEQFF. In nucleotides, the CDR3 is TGTGCCAGCAGCTTAGAGGAGGATGAGCAGTTCTTC.

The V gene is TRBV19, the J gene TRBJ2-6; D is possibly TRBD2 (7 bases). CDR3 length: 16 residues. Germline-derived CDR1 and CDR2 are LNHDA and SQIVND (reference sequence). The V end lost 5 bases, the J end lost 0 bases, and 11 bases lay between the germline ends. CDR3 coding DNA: TGTGCCAGTAGTCTCGGGGGGCACTCTGGGGCCAACGTCCTGACTTTC. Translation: CASSLGGHSGANVLTF. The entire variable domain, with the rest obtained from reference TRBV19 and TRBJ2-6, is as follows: DGGITQSPKYLFRKEGQNVTLSCEQNLNHDAMYWYRQDPGQGLRLIYYSQIVNDFQKGDIAEGYSVSREKKESFPLTVTSAQKNPTAFYLCASSLGGHSGANVLTFGAGSRLTVL.

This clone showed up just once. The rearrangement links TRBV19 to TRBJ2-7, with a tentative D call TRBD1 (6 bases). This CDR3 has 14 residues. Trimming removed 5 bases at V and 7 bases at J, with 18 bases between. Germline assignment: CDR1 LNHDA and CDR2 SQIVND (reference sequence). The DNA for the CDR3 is TGTGCCAGTAGTCCCTTCACTTCAGGGGTTGAGCAGTACTTC. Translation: CASSPFTSGVEQYF. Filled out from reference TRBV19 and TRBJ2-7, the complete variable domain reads DGGITQSPKYLFRKEGQNVTLSCEQNLNHDAMYWYRQDPGQGLRLIYYSQIVNDFQKGDIAEGYSVSREKKESFPLTVTSAQKNPTAFYLCASSPFTSGVEQYFGPGTRLTVT.

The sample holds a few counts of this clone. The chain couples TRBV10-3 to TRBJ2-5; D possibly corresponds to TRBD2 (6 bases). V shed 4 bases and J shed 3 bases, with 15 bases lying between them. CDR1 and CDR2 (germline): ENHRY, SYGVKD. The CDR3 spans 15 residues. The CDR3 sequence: CAISGGPPGEETQYF. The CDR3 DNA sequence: TGTGCCATCAGTGGCGGTCCCCCGGGAGAAGAGACCCAGTACTTC.

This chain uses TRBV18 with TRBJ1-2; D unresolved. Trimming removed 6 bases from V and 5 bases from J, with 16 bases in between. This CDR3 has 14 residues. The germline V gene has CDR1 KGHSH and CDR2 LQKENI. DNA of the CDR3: TGTGCCAGCTCGCCAGGAACGGGAGAATATGGCTACACCTTC. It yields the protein CASSPGTGEYGYTF. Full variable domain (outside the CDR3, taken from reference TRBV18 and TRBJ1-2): NAGVMQNPRHLVRRRGQEARLRCSPMKGHSHVYWYRQLPEEGLKFMVYLQKENIIDESGMPKERFSAEFPKEGPSILRIQQVVRGDSAAYFCASSPGTGEYGYTFGSGTRLTVV.